This T cell receptor (beta chain) was recorded in a study of vaccination effects on CD4 cells after COVID-19. Overall study context: The median interval between the second dose and post-vaccine sampling was 72 days. Study-level points and caveats: Late post-vaccination, clones induced by infection and those induced by vaccine underwent marked clonal contraction. Healthy vaccine recipients' vaccine-induced clones were almost all SARS-CoV-2 mono-reactive.

The authors isolated CD4+ T cells after roughly 10 days of culture. Two-dose BNT162b2 or mRNA-1273 vaccination was given to participants. It was on days 3 and 7 that half the medium was replaced with IL-2 medium. To note about this clone: Antigen specificity is unknown.

Profiling relied on immunoSEQ multiplex PCR, and the TCRdb table lists in-frame clones only, not all of them. The table shows about 8,900 clones, with about 80% occurring only once. This sequence originates from a human donor who received a COVID-19 vaccine. This sample comprised CD4+ T cells from PBMCs cultured without peptide, obtained after COVID-19 vaccination.

CDR3 nucleotides: TGTGCCAGCAGCTTAGGCGGGGGGTATAGCAATCAGCCCCAGCATTTT. Protein sequence: CASSLGGGYSNQPQHF. The chain is built from TRBV7-2 and TRBJ1-5; D possibly corresponds to TRBD1 (5 bases). This CDR3 spans 16 amino acids. Trimming removed 1 base from V and 0 bases from J, with 10 bases in between. Germline assignment: CDR1 SGHTA and CDR2 FQGNSA.